The T cell receptor beta chain under discussion was sequenced for a study of shared T cell receptors in the human thymus. Germline CDR1 and CDR2: MDHEN and SYDVKM. The CDR3 consists of 19 residues. V was cut by 4 bases and J by 3 bases, with 26 bases left in between. Assay: immunoSEQ multiplex PCR; the TCRdb copy retains only in-frame clones and omits some. This sample carries 650,000 to 950,000 clones, approximately 83% of them seen once, and the ten largest clones take 0.008% to 0.011%. These data were also filed under a second study, of human thymus T cells. From that report: In corrective heart surgery, resections were taken, and these provided the thymus tissue. Biased V and J segment usage appeared in thymus and peripheral blood. Related studies noted strongly shared thymic repertoires across unrelated people.

This TCR was recovered from a girl less than two years old with a congenital heart defect. This chain joins TRBV28 and TRBJ2-3; tentatively, D is TRBD2 (6 bases). The source material was thymocytes. The CDR3 DNA is TGTGCCAGCAGTTCCCCCCTCCGGGGGACCCCTAACGCGACAGATACGCAGTATTTT. It translates to CASSSPLRGTPNATDTQYF. The whole variable domain, filled in from reference TRBV28 and TRBJ2-3, reads DVKVTQSSRYLVKRTGEKVFLECVQDMDHENMFWYRQDPGLGLRLIYFSYDVKMKEKGDIPEGYSVSREKKERFSLILESASTNQTSMYLCASSSPLRGTPNATDTQYFGPGTRLTVL.